This passage covers 3 T cell receptor beta chains from one sample sequenced in a study of blood T cell repertoires in COVID-19. Method: immunoSEQ multiplex PCR; TCRdb's copy keeps in-frame clones and lacks some. The sample consists of 200,000 to 250,000 clones, approximately 85% of them appearing once. Specimen: peripheral blood. These receptors were collected from a woman of 80 years or more with COVID-19, enrolled during active disease.

V usage is TRBV7-9 and J usage is TRBJ1-6; D perhaps matches TRBD1 (6 bases). Germline V gives CDR1 SEHNR, CDR2 FQNEAQ (reference sequence). The CDR3 runs 15 residues. Between the trimmed V and J ends, which lost 1 base and 7 bases, there was a span of 11 bases. This CDR3 is CASSLEGTQNSPLHF. CDR3 DNA sequence: TGTGCCAGCAGCTTAGAAGGGACACAAAATTCACCCCTCCACTTT.

This chain connects TRBV7-3 to TRBJ2-1, with 11 bases lining up with TRBD2. Germline loops: CDR1 SGHTA, CDR2 FQGTGA. The V gene end was trimmed by 1 base and the J gene end by 8 bases; junction bases not matched to a gene: 10. This CDR3 region has 17 residues. CDR3 coding DNA: TGTGCCAGCAGCTTAAGTTCGCGACTAGCGGGGAGGGATGAGCAGTTCTTC. It codes for CASSLSSRLAGRDEQFF.

The chain recombines TRBV18 with TRBJ1-5, with TRBD1 as a possible D gene (5 bases). Trimming removed 5 bases from V and 5 bases from J, with 13 bases in between. Germline V gene data show CDR1 as KGHSH and CDR2 as LQKENI. This CDR3 is 14 amino acids long. The CDR3 DNA reads TGTGCCAGCTCATGGCAGGACACCTATCAGCCCCAGCATTTT. This codes for CASSWQDTYQPQHF.